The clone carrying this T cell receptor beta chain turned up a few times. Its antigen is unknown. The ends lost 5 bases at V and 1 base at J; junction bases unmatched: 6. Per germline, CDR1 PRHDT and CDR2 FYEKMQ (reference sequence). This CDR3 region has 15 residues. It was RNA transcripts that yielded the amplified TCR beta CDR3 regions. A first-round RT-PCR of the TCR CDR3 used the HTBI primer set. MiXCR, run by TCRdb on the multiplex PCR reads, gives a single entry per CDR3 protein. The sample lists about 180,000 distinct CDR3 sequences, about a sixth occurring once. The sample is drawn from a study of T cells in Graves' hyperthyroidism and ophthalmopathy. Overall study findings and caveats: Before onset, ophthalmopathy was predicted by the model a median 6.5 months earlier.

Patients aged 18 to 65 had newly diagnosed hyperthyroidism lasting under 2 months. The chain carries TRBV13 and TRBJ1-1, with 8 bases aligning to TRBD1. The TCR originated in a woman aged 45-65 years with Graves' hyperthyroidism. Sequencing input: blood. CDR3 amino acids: CASSAYRGRNTEAFF. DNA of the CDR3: TGTGCCAGCAGCGCCTACAGGGGGAGGAACACTGAAGCTTTCTTT.